Listed here are 3 T cell receptor beta chains from one sample, sequenced in a study of molecular identifiers for immune sequencing clone quantification. MiXCR was run by TCRdb on the PCR reads, yielding one entry per CDR3 protein. The table records about 630,000 distinct CDR3 sequences, roughly 25% of them present only once. Sequencing input: naive CD8+ T cells from blood, with Jurkat cell RNA spiked in. Subset: FACS-sorted CD8+CD4-CCR7+CD45RA+ naive T cells. The receptors shown here come from a human donor in good health. Some libraries in this study had Jurkat cell RNA spiked in.

This clonotype was counted ten times or more. This rearrangement joins TRBV25-1 to TRBJ2-3; 7 bases map to TRBD2. The CDR3 contains 16 residues. The germline V gene encodes CDR1 MGHDK and CDR2 SYGVNS. Trimming took 2 bases from V and 0 from J; bases not matched to a gene: 5. This chain's CDR3 is CASSEILSGSTDTQYF. The CDR3 region has the DNA TGTGCCAGCAGTGAAATTCTTAGCGGGAGCACAGATACGCAGTATTTT.

The chain recombines TRBV14 with TRBJ2-5, with D perhaps TRBD1 (6 bases). The length of the CDR3 is 15 residues. V was clipped by 0 bases and J by 5 bases, with 13 bases between them. Germline lookup yields CDR1 SGHDN and CDR2 FVKESK. The CDR3 DNA is TGTGCCAGCAGCCAAGAAAACAGGGTATGGGAGACCCAGTACTTC. Translated, it gives CASSQENRVWETQYF.

This clonotype was counted only a few times. CDR3 residues: CASSPEQLRNTEAFF. CDR3 coding DNA: TGCGCCAGCAGCCCGGAACAGCTACGGAACACTGAAGCTTTCTTT. The genes are TRBV5-1 and TRBJ1-1; unclear D gene. The V gene's germline CDR1 is SGHRS and CDR2 YFSETQ. The CDR3 is 15 amino acids. Trimming stripped 4 bases from V and 1 base from J, with 14 bases between.